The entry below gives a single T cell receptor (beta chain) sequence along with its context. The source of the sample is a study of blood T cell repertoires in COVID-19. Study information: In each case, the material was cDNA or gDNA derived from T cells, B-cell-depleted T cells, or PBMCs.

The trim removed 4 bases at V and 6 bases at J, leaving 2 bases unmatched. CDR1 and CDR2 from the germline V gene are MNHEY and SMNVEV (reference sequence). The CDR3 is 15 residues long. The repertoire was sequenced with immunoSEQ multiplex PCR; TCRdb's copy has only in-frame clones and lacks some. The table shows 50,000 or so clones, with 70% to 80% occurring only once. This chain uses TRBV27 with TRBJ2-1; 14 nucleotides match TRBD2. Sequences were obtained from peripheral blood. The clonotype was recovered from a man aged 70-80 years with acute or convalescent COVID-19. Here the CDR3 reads CASSSGLAGGNEQFF. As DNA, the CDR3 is TGTGCCAGCAGTTCCGGACTAGCGGGAGGCAATGAGCAGTTCTTC.